These 22 T cell receptor beta chains originate from one sample sequenced in a study of control samples from healthy donors and cancer patients (dated by TCRdb to the early 2020s). Receptors were amplified or captured by the immunoSEQ multiplex PCR assay. TCRdb limited this immuneACCESS table to in-frame rearrangements with V and J called. A share of clones is missing; checked studies link under half to unresolved V genes, and the rest is unexplained. The sample profile shows some 160,000 clones; roughly nine tenths of them were found once. The ten largest make up roughly 5% of the sample. Sequenced material: blood. The origin of the receptors is a man younger than 45 in good health.

The V and J genes are TRBV18 and TRBJ1-1; possibly TRBD1 for D (5 bases). Trimming took off 1 base at V and 0 bases at J, with 12 bases between the two ends. The CDR3 covers 16 residues. Germline V gene sequence: CDR1 KGHSH, CDR2 LQKENI. The CDR3 reads CASSPRGGTVNTEAFF. The CDR3 nucleotides are TGTGCCAGCTCACCACGCGGGGGGACCGTGAACACTGAAGCTTTCTTT.

The chain has TRBV11-3 and TRBJ2-7, with TRBD2 matching 10 bases. Germline lookup yields CDR1 SGHNT and CDR2 YENEEA. The CDR3 extends over 13 amino acids. Germline trimming cut 7 bases from V and 3 bases from J; bases unmatched to any gene: 3. CDR3 DNA sequence: TGTGCCAGCACCTGGACTAGCGGCTACGAGCAGTACTTC. Amino acid sequence: CASTWTSGYEQYF. Together with reference TRBV11-3 and TRBJ2-7, the CDR3 gives the full variable domain: EAGVVQSPRYKIIEKKQPVAFWCNPISGHNTLYWYLQNLGQGPELLIRYENEEAVDDSQLPKDRFSAERLKGVDSTLKIQPAELGDSAVYLCASTWTSGYEQYFGPGTRLTVT.

The chain uses TRBV27 and TRBJ2-1, with TRBD2 identical over 9 bases. CDR1 MNHEY and CDR2 SMNVEV come from the germline V gene (reference sequence). The CDR3 is made up of 16 amino acids. V trimming: 6 bases; J trimming: 9 bases; junction bases outside the gene matches: 15. The CDR3 nucleotides read TGTGCCAGCAGCCTAGGGAGGTCTAGCGGGAATCGTGAGCAGTTCTTC. Translated, it gives CASSLGRSSGNREQFF.

This clone has just a few counts. The chain employs TRBV5-1 and TRBJ1-1; D might be TRBD1 (5 bases). Trimming removed 4 bases at V and 3 bases at J, with 19 bases between. CDR1 is SGHRS and CDR2 is YFSETQ in the germline V gene. The CDR3 runs 16 residues. CDR3 sequence (DNA): TGCGCCAGCAGCCGGGACTCCGGCTATGGGGACACTGAAGCTTTCTTT. Residues: CASSRDSGYGDTEAFF.

This clone was recorded once. This chain uses TRBV14 with TRBJ2-5; D is ambiguous. The germline V gene encodes CDR1 SGHDN and CDR2 FVKESK. V lost 2 bases and J 7 bases, leaving 11 bases between the germline ends. This CDR3 region has 13 residues. CDR3 bases: TGTGCCAGCAGCCAAACGGTATTGGGGACCCAGTACTTC. Its translation: CASSQTVLGTQYF.

The V call is TRBV19, the J call TRBJ1-6, with 8 bases matching TRBD1. The CDR3 extends over 15 amino acids. Losses at the gene ends were 5 bases for V and 9 bases for J; bases not matched to a gene: 9. Germline values: CDR1 LNHDA, CDR2 SQIVND (reference sequence). In DNA form, the CDR3 reads TGTGCCAGTAGTGGCATAGGACAGGGTGGTTCACCCCTCCACTTT. It encodes CASSGIGQGGSPLHF.

The V gene is TRBV9, the J gene TRBJ1-2; no definite D call. Germline lookup yields CDR1 SGDLS and CDR2 YYNGEE. This CDR3 comprises 12 residues. The V end lost 3 bases, the J end lost 7 bases, and 10 bases lay between the germline ends. DNA for the CDR3: TGTGCCAGCAGCGCCGGGGATGGTGGCTACACCTTC. Translation gives CASSAGDGGYTF.

The V gene is TRBV5-1, the J gene TRBJ2-7; 8 bases align to TRBD2. The germline V gene encodes CDR1 SGHRS and CDR2 YFSETQ. V trimming: 7 bases; J trimming: 6 bases; junction bases outside the gene matches: 9. The CDR3 has 13 amino acids. Here the CDR3 reads CASASGGPGEQYF. CDR3 sequence (DNA): TGCGCCAGCGCGAGCGGGGGACCGGGCGAGCAGTACTTC.

The V and J genes are TRBV6-4 and TRBJ1-1; D not resolved. Germline V CDR1 and CDR2: MRHNA, SNTAGT. There are 14 residues in the CDR3. Between the trimmed V and J ends, which lost 3 bases and 11 bases, there was a span of 19 bases. The CDR3 bases are TGTGCCAGCAGTGAAGGAGCGTCTCCCAGAGCGGCTTTCTTT. As protein: CASSEGASPRAAFF.

This clone occurred once. The chain has TRBV11-2 and TRBJ2-7, with 7 bases aligning to TRBD2. The CDR3 is made up of 14 amino acids. Germline trimming cut 3 bases from V and 7 bases from J; bases unmatched to any gene: 9. Looked up from germline, CDR1 is SGHAT and CDR2 is FQNNGV. The CDR3 coding sequence is TGTGCCAGCAGCTTGAGCGGGGTCCCTAGGGAGCAGTACTTC. Encoded protein: CASSLSGVPREQYF. The variable domain in full, completed from reference TRBV11-2 and TRBJ2-7, reads EAGVAQSPRYKIIEKRQSVAFWCNPISGHATLYWYQQILGQGPKLLIQFQNNGVVDDSQLPKDRFSAERLKGVDSTLKIQPAKLEDSAVYLCASSLSGVPREQYFGPGTRLTVT.

This clone appeared once. This chain uses TRBV18 with TRBJ1-5; D gene ambiguous. This CDR3 is built from 15 residues. V was pared by 0 bases and J by 7 bases, with 13 bases between. Per the germline V gene, CDR1 is KGHSH and CDR2 is LQKENI. The chain's CDR3 is CASSPPNRGGQPQHF. DNA for the CDR3: TGTGCCAGCTCACCACCCAACCGGGGAGGGCAGCCCCAGCATTTT.

This clone came up once. The chain employs TRBV6-2 or TRBV6-3 and TRBJ2-7, with TRBD2 matching over 10 bases. CDR1 and CDR2 (germline): MNHEY, SVGEGT. CDR3 length: 16 amino acids. Germline trimming cut 2 bases from V and 3 bases from J; bases unmatched to any gene: 7. CDR3 in DNA: TGTGCCAGCAGTTACGGGATTAGCGGGGGGTTCTACGAGCAGTACTTC. Its protein is CASSYGISGGFYEQYF.

The chain employs TRBV11-2 and TRBJ1-1, with TRBD1 as a possible D gene (5 bases). Germline V lookup: CDR1 SGHAT, CDR2 FQNNGV. Trimming shortened V by 0 bases and J by 1 base, and 12 bases separated the two germline ends. The length of the CDR3 is 16 residues. The CDR3 here is CASSLDSGRKNTEAFF. The CDR3 DNA sequence: TGTGCCAGCAGCTTAGACTCGGGACGGAAGAACACTGAAGCTTTCTTT.

The V call is TRBV9, the J call TRBJ2-3, with D perhaps assigned TRBD1 or TRBD2 (5 bases each). The CDR3 is made up of 16 amino acids. Trimming removed 3 bases from V and 5 bases from J, with 19 bases in between. Germline V lookup: CDR1 SGDLS, CDR2 YYNGEE. CDR3 region: CASSAHLGPGLDTQYF. CDR3 coding DNA: TGTGCCAGCAGCGCCCACCTGGGTCCGGGGCTAGATACGCAGTATTTT.

A single count supports this clone. V is TRBV7-2 and J is TRBJ1-5; 7 nucleotides line up with TRBD1. V lost 2 bases and J lost 6; bases outside the gene matches: 10. CDR1 is SGHTA, CDR2 FQGNSA, per germline. The CDR3 runs to 16 residues. CDR3 sequence: CASSLNPTGVGQPQHF. CDR3 in DNA: TGTGCCAGCAGCTTAAACCCCACAGGGGTCGGTCAGCCCCAGCATTTT. The full variable domain, completed using reference TRBV7-2 and TRBJ1-5, is GAGVSQSPSNKVTEKGKDVELRCDPISGHTALYWYRQSLGQGLEFLIYFQGNSAPDKSGLPSDRFSAERTGGSVSTLTIQRTQQEDSAVYLCASSLNPTGVGQPQHFGDGTRLSIL.

The sample holds a few counts of this clone. This sample also contains other DNA sequences that code for the same CDR3. This chain uses TRBV11-2 with TRBJ1-3; no reliable D call. Trimming cost V 0 bases and J 3 bases, with 12 bases left between them. Per the germline V gene, CDR1 is SGHAT and CDR2 is FQNNGV. This CDR3 comprises 16 residues. The CDR3 reads CASSLDRAGFGNTIYF. The CDR3, as DNA: TGTGCCAGCAGCTTAGATCGGGCGGGATTTGGAAACACCATATATTTT.

The chain is built from TRBV7-9 and TRBJ1-6, with D perhaps matching TRBD1 (6 bases). The CDR3 length is 14 residues. With 8 bases removed from V and 2 bases from J, the gap between germline ends came to 10 bases. The germline V gene encodes CDR1 SEHNR and CDR2 FQNEAQ (reference sequence). CDR3 bases: TGTGCCAGCGGAGGGGGTACCTATAATTCACCCCTCCACTTT. It translates to CASGGGTYNSPLHF.

The V call is TRBV7-3, the J call TRBJ2-5; D tentatively fits TRBD1 or TRBD2 (5 bases each). Trimming left V 5 bases short and J 1 base short, with 11 bases between. This CDR3 region has 14 residues. Germline CDR1 and CDR2: SGHTA and FQGTGA. The DNA for the CDR3 is TGTGCCAGCAGCCCTTGGGGGTCCCAAGAGACCCAGTACTTC. This gives the protein CASSPWGSQETQYF.

The DNA for the CDR3 is TGTGCCAGCAGCCCTTCTAGCGGGAGGCCCGACGAGCAGTACTTC. Protein product: CASSPSSGRPDEQYF. The chain has TRBV27 and TRBJ2-7; the match to TRBD2 covers 11 bases. Germline V CDR1 and CDR2: MNHEY, SMNVEV (reference sequence). V was pared by 6 bases and J by 5 bases, with 9 bases of the junction left unmatched. The CDR3 is 15 residues long.

This rearrangement joins TRBV14 to TRBJ2-7; no reliable D call. CDR3 size: 11 residues. Germline V gene lookup returns CDR1 SGHDN and CDR2 FVKESK. V shed 2 bases and J shed 6 bases, with 5 bases lying between them. The DNA of the CDR3 is TGTGCCAGCAGCCAATTCAGCGAGCAGTACTTC. Encoded protein: CASSQFSEQYF.

The chain has TRBV4-1 and TRBJ1-4; D is ambiguous. The CDR3 totals 15 residues. CDR1 and CDR2 from the germline V gene are MGHRA and YSYEKL. Trimming left V 0 bases short and J 4 bases short, with 9 bases between. The CDR3 region has the DNA TGCGCCAGCAGCCAAGACCCCGGTCATAATGAAAAACTGTTTTTT. It encodes CASSQDPGHNEKLFF.

This clone was observed a few times. The V and J genes are TRBV6-2 or TRBV6-3 and TRBJ1-5; D possibly corresponds to TRBD1 (5 bases). V was trimmed by 6 bases and J by 11 bases, leaving 11 bases between them. Germline V gene data show CDR1 as MNHEY and CDR2 as SVGEGT. The CDR3 loop spans 11 amino acids. CDR3 sequence (DNA): TGTGCCAGCAGCGAGGGGTGGTCCCAGCATTTT. Translating it yields CASSEGWSQHF.